The 18 T cell receptor beta chains reported below all come from one sample, sequenced in a study of T cell changes during pregnancy in multiple sclerosis. The data were produced by immunoSEQ multiplex PCR, yet TCRdb's version contains in-frame clones alone and is incomplete. The data hold 80,000 to 100,000 clones, with about 94% observed a single time. The specimen was peripheral blood, collected after pregnancy. These receptors came from a female donor with multiple sclerosis, enrolled in a pregnancy study.

The CDR3 DNA reads TGTGCCAGTAGTTTTTCCCCCAGACTAGCGGGGAATAGGGACAATGAGCAGTTCTTC. The encoded protein is CASSFSPRLAGNRDNEQFF. The chain combines TRBV19 with TRBJ2-1, with TRBD2 matching over 11 bases. V lost 5 bases to trimming and J lost 5 bases; unmatched junction nucleotides: 17. Germline assignment: CDR1 LNHDA and CDR2 SQIVND (reference sequence). CDR3 length equals 19 residues.

This chain links TRBV30 with TRBJ1-5; TRBD1 aligns across 7 bases. This CDR3 region has 15 residues. CDR1 is GTSNPN, CDR2 SVGIG, per germline (reference sequence). V lost 4 bases and J lost 0; bases outside the gene matches: 6. This CDR3 is CAWTIGQVSNQPQHF. CDR3 in DNA: TGTGCCTGGACCATAGGACAGGTTAGCAATCAGCCCCAGCATTTT.

There are a few counts of this clone. The chain couples TRBV30 to TRBJ1-1, with 9 bases identical to TRBD1. The CDR3 is 14 residues long. The V gene's germline CDR1 is GTSNPN and CDR2 SVGIG (reference sequence). The V gene end was trimmed by 2 bases and the J gene end by 1 base; junction bases not matched to a gene: 2. CDR3 sequence: CAWSWGQGNTEAFF. The CDR3 bases are TGTGCCTGGAGTTGGGGACAGGGGAACACTGAAGCTTTCTTT.

Notes on this clone: Its ends do not fully match the called genes, so a read error is possible. V usage is TRBV28 and J usage is TRBJ2-7; 8 positions agree with TRBD1. The CDR3 length is 11 residues. Germline loops: CDR1 MDHEN, CDR2 SYDVKM. DNA for the CDR3: TGTGCCAGCAGTTTCCCGGGACAGGCCGACTTC. Protein product: CASSFPGQADF.

The chain couples TRBV10-2 to TRBJ2-1; 10 bases map to TRBD2. V lost 2 bases, J lost 7 bases, and 5 bases stayed unmatched. The germline CDR1 and CDR2 sequences are WSHSY and SAAADI. CDR3 length equals 15 residues. CDR3 residues: CASSETSGTLNEQFF. The CDR3 DNA follows: TGCGCCAGCAGTGAGACTAGCGGGACCCTTAATGAGCAGTTCTTC.

The V call is TRBV27, the J call TRBJ2-1, with D unclear. V was shortened by 2 bases and J by 0 bases, with 8 bases between the two germline ends. CDR1 and CDR2 from the germline V gene are MNHEY and SMNVEV (reference sequence). This CDR3 comprises 15 residues. The CDR3 region has the DNA TGTGCCAGCAGTTTAACATGGTACTCCTACAATGAGCAGTTCTTC. This sequence encodes CASSLTWYSYNEQFF.

This rearrangement joins TRBV6-1 to TRBJ1-5; 7 nucleotides align to TRBD1. The CDR3 sequence is 15 residues long. V trimming: 1 base; J trimming: 6 bases; junction bases outside the gene matches: 6. Looked up from germline, CDR1 is MNHNS and CDR2 is SASEGT. CDR3 in DNA: TGTGCCAGCAGTGAAGGACAGGGCCCCCGTCAGCCCCAGCATTTT. Protein product: CASSEGQGPRQPQHF.

The chain is built from TRBV4-1 and TRBJ2-7, with 11 bases aligning to TRBD2. The germline CDR1 and CDR2 sequences are MGHRA and YSYEKL. J lost 3 bases, V lost 3 bases, and 4 bases had no gene match. This CDR3 has 15 residues. The CDR3 DNA reads TGCGCCAGCAGCCATCTAGCGGGAGGAAGCTACGAGCAGTACTTC. Translating it yields CASSHLAGGSYEQYF.

The chain couples TRBV2 to TRBJ2-4; maybe TRBD1 (5 bases). The CDR3 loop spans 14 amino acids. Germline loops: CDR1 SNHLY, CDR2 FYNNEI. The CDR3 sequence is CAIFLDTAKNIQYF. The DNA for the CDR3 is TGTGCGATTTTCCTGGACACAGCCAAAAACATTCAGTACTTC.

The chain uses TRBV27 and TRBJ2-7, with 7 bases that match TRBD2. The germline V gene has CDR1 MNHEY and CDR2 SMNVEV (reference sequence). With 6 bases clipped from V and 6 bases from J, the junction kept 8 bases outside the gene matches. The length of the CDR3 is 13 residues. The chain's CDR3 is CASRDRLASEQYF. The CDR3 DNA reads TGTGCCAGCAGGGACCGACTAGCCAGCGAGCAGTACTTC.

The chain is built from TRBV29-1 and TRBJ2-7; 8 nucleotides align to TRBD1. The CDR3 sequence is 13 residues long. V shed 4 bases, J shed 3 bases, and the junction held 5 bases outside the gene matches. The germline gives CDR1 SQVTM, CDR2 ANQGSEA. The CDR3 nucleotides are TGCAGCGTTGGTTCGGACAGGGTCTACGAGCAGTACTTC. Amino acids: CSVGSDRVYEQYF.

The chain uses TRBV11-2 and TRBJ2-1; TRBD2 might be the D (6 bases). V was shortened by 3 bases and J by 7 bases, with 7 bases between the two germline ends. This CDR3 is 12 amino acids long. Germline V CDR1 and CDR2: SGHAT, FQNNGV. The CDR3 DNA is TGTGCCAGCAGCTTCGGGGGTAATGAGCAGTTCTTC. The encoded protein is CASSFGGNEQFF.

CDR3 DNA: TGCGCCAGCAGCCTAGAACAGGGTAAATCAAAGGACTATGGCTACACCTTC. Its translation: CASSLEQGKSKDYGYTF. This sequence joins TRBV5-1 and TRBJ1-2, with D possibly being TRBD1 (6 bases). V was trimmed by 4 bases and J by 3 bases, leaving 22 bases between them. The CDR3 runs 17 residues. Germline CDR1 reads SGHRS; CDR2 reads YFSETQ.

This chain connects TRBV6-4 to TRBJ1-5; D gene uncertain. Per germline, CDR1 MRHNA and CDR2 SNTAGT. Trimming removed 2 bases at V and 9 bases at J, with 11 bases between. CDR3 length equals 13 residues. The CDR3 DNA follows: TGTGCCAGCAGTGACGGGTCTGGGCGGCCCCAGCATTTT. Translated: CASSDGSGRPQHF.

This clone appeared a single time. This rearrangement joins TRBV4-1 to TRBJ2-4; a weak D match, TRBD1 (6 bases). CDR3 length: 16 amino acids. Germline CDR1 reads MGHRA; CDR2 reads YSYEKL. The V and J ends lost 4 bases and 0 bases respectively, with 13 bases between them. The CDR3 here is CASSPDRLLAKNIQYF. The CDR3 DNA is TGCGCCAGCAGCCCGGACAGACTACTAGCCAAAAACATTCAGTACTTC.

This rearrangement joins TRBV5-8 to TRBJ2-2; D not certain. This CDR3 is 15 amino acids long. V was trimmed by 2 bases and J by 0 bases, leaving 8 bases between them. The germline CDR1 and CDR2 sequences are SGHTS and YDEGEE. Here the CDR3 reads CASSFRQANTGELFF. CDR3 nucleotide sequence: TGTGCCAGCAGCTTCCGGCAGGCGAACACCGGGGAGCTGTTTTTT.

The V call is TRBV19, the J call TRBJ1-5; 9 bases agree with TRBD1. From germline, CDR1 is LNHDA and CDR2 SQIVND (reference sequence). V lost 5 bases to trimming and J lost 4 bases; unmatched junction nucleotides: 3. This CDR3 has 14 residues. The CDR3 loop is CASSGQGTNQPQHF. The CDR3 coding sequence is TGTGCCAGTAGTGGACAGGGGACGAATCAGCCCCAGCATTTT.

The chain recombines TRBV7-9 with TRBJ2-1; TRBD2 might be the D (5 bases). Looked up from germline, CDR1 is SEHNR and CDR2 is FQNEAQ (reference sequence). This CDR3 spans 17 amino acids. V lost 5 bases, J lost 8 bases, and 25 bases lay in between. CDR3 sequence reads: CASSPPRAKWRSDEQFF. CDR3 bases: TGTGCCAGCAGCCCACCGAGGGCCAAGTGGCGCTCCGATGAGCAGTTCTTC.